This TCR beta chain is drawn from a study of OX40 agonist ivuxolimab in advanced cancers. Peripheral blood came from all dose cohorts at three timepoints. Measured with immunoSEQ multiplex PCR; TCRdb has only the in-frame clones, and not every one. This table holds 95,000 to 100,000 clones, about 92% found once. This CDR3 spans 16 amino acids. V trimming: 5 bases; J trimming: 0 bases; junction bases outside the gene matches: 5. Germline CDR1 LNHDA, CDR2 SQIVND (reference sequence). This sequence originates from an adult with an advanced solid tumor such as melanoma, head and neck, liver or kidney cancer. The rearrangement links TRBV19 to TRBJ2-3, with 10 bases lining up with TRBD1. This specimen was CD4+ or CD8+ T cells sorted from blood, taken in a trial of the OX40 agonist ivuxolimab. The CDR3 loop is CASSLRTGGSTDTQYF. The DNA for the CDR3 is TGTGCCAGTAGTTTGAGGACAGGGGGTAGCACAGATACGCAGTATTTT.